Each of the 26 T cell receptor beta chains below was sequenced from the same sample in a study of cytomegalovirus exposure and HLA in healthy donors. Both 60 Vbeta primers and 13 Jbeta primers went into the PCR. The table came from immunoSEQ multiplex PCR; TCRdb's copy has only in-frame clones and leaves some out. The table records 60,000 to 75,000 clones, 74% of them present only once. Sequencing was carried out using PBMCs. Every receptor here comes from a woman aged 55-70 years in good health and CMV-seropositive.

The J gene is TRBJ1-4, the V gene TRBV6-6, with a tentative D call TRBD1 (5 bases). CDR1 is MNHNY and CDR2 is SVGAGI in the germline V gene (reference sequence). The CDR3 covers 12 residues. The V end lost 6 bases, the J end lost 6 bases, and 8 bases lay between the germline ends. The CDR3 region is CASSLTDEKLFF. The DNA of the CDR3 is TGTGCCAGCAGCCTGACAGATGAAAAACTGTTTTTT.

The chain joins TRBV7-2 to TRBJ2-3, with a tentative D call TRBD1 (5 bases). Germline-derived CDR1 and CDR2 are SGHTA and FQGNSA. The germline V and J ends were trimmed by 1 base and 1 base, with 12 bases remaining between them. This CDR3 has 16 amino acids. The CDR3 DNA sequence: TGTGCCAGCAGCTTAGTGGCAGGGATGGGCACAGATACGCAGTATTTT. Protein product: CASSLVAGMGTDTQYF.

The chain joins TRBV2 to TRBJ1-3; 8 positions match TRBD1. Germline V gene sequence: CDR1 SNHLY, CDR2 FYNNEI. With 3 bases clipped from V and 4 bases from J, the junction kept 2 bases outside the gene matches. The CDR3 consists of 14 residues. The CDR3 reads CASSEQGAGNTIYF. The CDR3 DNA reads TGTGCCAGCAGTGAGCAGGGGGCCGGAAACACCATATATTTT.

This chain links TRBV7-9 with TRBJ2-5; a possible D gene is TRBD2 (6 bases). CDR3 size: 14 residues. Between the trimmed V and J ends, which lost 6 bases and 3 bases, there was a span of 14 bases. Germline assignment: CDR1 SEHNR and CDR2 FQNEAQ (reference sequence). DNA for the CDR3: TGTGCCAGCAGGGATAGCGGAGACAAAGAGACCCAGTACTTC. This sequence encodes CASRDSGDKETQYF.

The gene calls are TRBV30 and TRBJ2-4; a weak D match, TRBD1 (5 bases). Germline V gives CDR1 GTSNPN, CDR2 SVGIG (reference sequence). This CDR3 is 17 amino acids long. The V and J ends lost 3 bases and 0 bases respectively, with 18 bases between them. CDR3 sequence reads: CAWSGLGPPLAKNIQYF. The DNA for the CDR3 is TGTGCCTGGAGCGGATTGGGGCCGCCGCTAGCCAAAAACATTCAGTACTTC.

This clone was recorded only once. The chain links TRBV5-6 to TRBJ2-4, with 12 bases matching TRBD2. In germline, CDR1 is SGHDT, CDR2 YYEEEE. The CDR3 loop spans 16 amino acids. Germline trimming cut 6 bases from V and 8 bases from J; bases unmatched to any gene: 12. CDR3 sequence (DNA): TGTGCCAGCACCCGTTCTTTGACTAGCGGGAGAGACATTCAGTACTTC. Its protein product is CASTRSLTSGRDIQYF.

This clone turned up a few times. The chain couples TRBV30 to TRBJ1-2; 7 bases line up with TRBD1. Trimming took 0 bases from V and 1 from J; bases not matched to a gene: 5. Per the germline V gene, CDR1 is GTSNPN and CDR2 is SVGIG (reference sequence). CDR3 length equals 15 residues. CDR3 amino acids: CAWSVQGGDNYGYTF. The CDR3, as DNA: TGTGCCTGGAGTGTGCAGGGGGGAGATAACTATGGCTACACCTTC.

This clone was seen a handful of times. V gene TRBV6-5 combines with J gene TRBJ2-7; tentatively, D is TRBD2 (6 bases). Germline-derived CDR1 and CDR2 are MNHEY and SVGAGI. The CDR3 runs 12 residues. V was clipped by 8 bases and J by 2 bases, with 10 bases between them. CDR3 DNA: TGTGCCAGCGGGACTTCCCCCTACGAGCAGTACTTC. It codes for CASGTSPYEQYF.

The CDR3 reads CSAFVPYEQYF. The CDR3 nucleotides are TGCAGTGCTTTTGTCCCTTACGAGCAGTACTTC. V and J are TRBV20-1 and TRBJ2-7; D gene ambiguous. CDR1 and CDR2 from the germline V gene are DFQATT and SNEGSKA (reference sequence). The CDR3 has 11 residues. Trimming shortened V by 5 bases and J by 4 bases, and 9 bases separated the two germline ends.

This clone was counted between two and nine times. The chain joins TRBV7-9 to TRBJ2-7; D unclear. The V and J ends lost 4 bases and 3 bases respectively, with 7 bases between them. CDR1 is SEHNR and CDR2 is FQNEAQ in the germline V gene (reference sequence). CDR3 length: 12 residues. The DNA for the CDR3 is TGTGCCAGCAGCTCTGAGATCTACGAGCAGTACTTC. Protein: CASSSEIYEQYF.

V is TRBV27 and J is TRBJ2-5; 7 bases fit TRBD1. The germline CDR1 and CDR2 sequences are MNHEY and SMNVEV (reference sequence). The CDR3 runs 14 residues. Trimming removed 6 bases from V and 4 bases from J; junction bases left unmatched: 8. CDR3 nucleotides: TGTGCCAGCAGAAGACAGGGTCGTATAGAGACCCAGTACTTC. Translation gives CASRRQGRIETQYF.

The chain uses TRBV6-1 and TRBJ2-2; D is perhaps TRBD1 (6 bases). Trimming took 6 bases from V and 4 from J, leaving 12 bases between them. Germline CDR1 is MNHNS and CDR2 is SASEGT. CDR3 length: 14 residues. In DNA form, the CDR3 reads TGTGCCAGCAGGACACAGGGTGGCACCGGGGAGCTGTTTTTT. This sequence encodes CASRTQGGTGELFF.

The table lists this clone with a count of one. The chain carries TRBV5-1 and TRBJ1-2, with 11 bases lining up with TRBD1. V was pared by 5 bases and J by 4 bases, with 13 bases of the junction left unmatched. This CDR3 region has 17 residues. The V gene's germline CDR1 is SGHRS and CDR2 YFSETQ. The CDR3 protein is CASSYAGTGGKGYGYTF. DNA of the CDR3: TGCGCCAGCAGTTACGCCGGGACAGGGGGAAAGGGCTATGGCTACACCTTC.

The chain uses TRBV11-2 and TRBJ2-3; 7 bases fit TRBD2. The CDR3 spans 16 residues. V lost 0 bases to trimming and J lost 2 bases; unmatched junction nucleotides: 5. Germline CDR1 is SGHAT and CDR2 is FQNNGV. CDR3 residues: CASSLEGTTNTDTQYF. CDR3 DNA sequence: TGTGCCAGCAGCTTAGAAGGGACTACTAACACAGATACGCAGTATTTT.

This sequence joins TRBV29-1 and TRBJ1-4; TRBD1 matches at 8 bases. Germline CDR1 is SQVTM and CDR2 is ANQGSEA. The CDR3 consists of 14 residues. The V and J ends lost 5 bases and 0 bases, in that order; junction bases with no gene match: 2. CDR3 sequence reads: CSVTGGSTNEKLFF. The CDR3 DNA is TGCAGCGTTACAGGGGGTTCAACTAATGAAAAACTGTTTTTT.

The chain is built from TRBV19 and TRBJ2-7; the match to TRBD2 covers 7 bases. Germline assignment: CDR1 LNHDA and CDR2 SQIVND (reference sequence). The CDR3 is made up of 14 amino acids. V shed 5 bases, J shed 0 bases, and the junction held 4 bases outside the gene matches. The CDR3 sequence: CASSPGRASYEQYF. The CDR3, as DNA: TGTGCCAGTAGTCCGGGGAGGGCCTCCTACGAGCAGTACTTC.

By sample share, this clone is medium-sized (0.01 to 0.1%). This sequence joins TRBV6-1 and TRBJ1-1; 8 positions match TRBD1. The V gene's germline CDR1 is MNHNS and CDR2 SASEGT. J gave up 4 bases and V 5 bases, and 6 bases lay outside the gene matches. The CDR3 runs to 14 residues. CDR3 region: CASSWTGSGTEAFF. CDR3 in DNA: TGTGCCAGCAGTTGGACAGGGTCGGGCACTGAAGCTTTCTTT.

The chain employs TRBV4-1 and TRBJ2-3, with 11 bases identical to TRBD2. Per germline, CDR1 MGHRA and CDR2 YSYEKL. The CDR3 is 19 amino acids. The V and J ends lost 0 bases and 2 bases, in that order; junction bases with no gene match: 10. Written as DNA, the CDR3 is TGCGCCAGCAGCCAAGATCTATCGGCTAGCGGGGGGTTCACAGATACGCAGTATTTT. The encoded protein is CASSQDLSASGGFTDTQYF.

The chain is built from TRBV29-1 and TRBJ2-1, with 9 bases lining up with TRBD1. With V trimmed by 3 bases and J by 10 bases, 4 bases remained unmatched. This CDR3 comprises 12 residues. Per germline, CDR1 SQVTM and CDR2 ANQGSEA. CDR3 in amino acids: CSVDGTGIEQFF. The CDR3 DNA reads TGCAGCGTTGACGGGACAGGGATCGAGCAGTTCTTC.

The V and J genes are TRBV29-1 and TRBJ2-7; 9 nucleotides agree with TRBD1. Trimming took 1 base from V and 3 from J; bases not matched to a gene: 7. Germline lookup yields CDR1 SQVTM and CDR2 ANQGSEA. This CDR3 contains 15 residues. The CDR3 reads CSVEGDGTGFYEQYF. CDR3 DNA: TGCAGCGTTGAAGGAGACGGGACAGGGTTCTACGAGCAGTACTTC.

This clone was picked up a small number of times. The CDR3 loop is CASGGTRNTEAFF. CDR3 DNA sequence: TGTGCCAGCGGAGGGACGAGGAACACTGAAGCTTTCTTT. This chain links TRBV6-1 with TRBJ1-1, with a weak D call TRBD1 (5 bases). V was trimmed by 8 bases and J by 1 base, leaving 11 bases between them. The CDR3 spans 13 residues. Per germline, CDR1 MNHNS and CDR2 SASEGT.

V is TRBV7-2 and J is TRBJ2-7; TRBD1 is a possible D gene (5 bases). Trimming shortened V by 5 bases and J by 5 bases, and 16 bases separated the two germline ends. The CDR3 is 14 amino acids. Germline V gives CDR1 SGHTA, CDR2 FQGNSA. The CDR3, as DNA: TGTGCCAGCAGCCCATATCTGACAGCCCACGAGCAGTACTTC. This codes for CASSPYLTAHEQYF.

Concerning this clone itself: The junction departs from germline at one end; a sequencing error may be responsible. The CDR3, as DNA: TGTGCTAGCAGCCAGGCCGACTCTGGAAACACCATATATTTT. It encodes CASSQADSGNTIYF. The J gene is TRBJ1-3, the V gene TRBV7-7; no clear D gene. CDR1 and CDR2 (germline): SSHAT, FNYEAQ (reference sequence). This CDR3 spans 14 amino acids.

CDR3 coding DNA: TGTGCCAGTAGTATAACCAGGGGACCGAACACTGAAGCTTTCTTT. Translation: CASSITRGPNTEAFF. The chain links TRBV19 to TRBJ1-1, with a tentative D call TRBD1 (6 bases). Per the germline V gene, CDR1 is LNHDA and CDR2 is SQIVND (reference sequence). The germline V and J ends were trimmed by 2 bases and 1 base, with 11 bases remaining between them. This CDR3 has 15 amino acids. Full variable domain (outside the CDR3, taken from reference TRBV19 and TRBJ1-1): DGGITQSPKYLFRKEGQNVTLSCEQNLNHDAMYWYRQDPGQGLRLIYYSQIVNDFQKGDIAEGYSVSREKKESFPLTVTSAQKNPTAFYLCASSITRGPNTEAFFGQGTRLTVV.

The chain has TRBV19 and TRBJ2-7; weak D call: TRBD1 (6 bases). Germline V gene data show CDR1 as LNHDA and CDR2 as SQIVND (reference sequence). Trimming pared 5 bases from V and 5 bases from J, leaving 16 bases between. This CDR3 has 14 residues. Here the CDR3 reads CASSPQGFSDEQYF. Here the CDR3 DNA reads TGTGCCAGTAGTCCACAGGGATTTAGCGACGAGCAGTACTTC.

Of note for this clone: One junction end does not reproduce the germline sequence, and a read error may be involved. This chain joins TRBV7-9 and TRBJ1-2, with unresolved D. CDR3 size: 13 residues. Looked up from germline, CDR1 is SEHNR and CDR2 is FQNEAQ (reference sequence). The CDR3 loop is CASSSVVLGGHTF. In DNA form, the CDR3 reads TGTGCCAGCAGCTCAGTGGTGCTTGGTGGCCACACCTTC.